The 10 T cell receptor beta chains below come from one sample, sequenced in a study of blood T cell repertoires in COVID-19. Assay: immunoSEQ multiplex PCR; the TCRdb copy retains only in-frame clones and omits some. This sample has 150,000 to 200,000 clones, with 92% found just once. Material: peripheral blood. The receptors were sampled from a young man with COVID-19, enrolled during active disease.

The CDR3 sequence is CASSLTYRATDTQYF. The CDR3 region has the DNA TGTGCCAGCAGCTTAACTTACAGGGCCACAGATACGCAGTATTTT. This sequence joins TRBV7-3 and TRBJ2-3; maybe TRBD1 (6 bases). Germline loops: CDR1 SGHTA, CDR2 FQGTGA. This CDR3 is built from 15 residues. The V gene lost 0 bases and the J gene lost 2 bases, with 9 bases spanning the gap.

The genes are TRBV25-1 and TRBJ1-4, with D uncertain. CDR1 is MGHDK, CDR2 SYGVNS, per germline. Trimming took off 6 bases at V and 2 bases at J, with 16 bases between the two ends. CDR3 length equals 16 residues. CDR3 sequence reads: CASRGPQTVTNEKLFF. The CDR3 nucleotides read TGTGCCAGCAGGGGCCCCCAGACGGTGACTAATGAAAAACTGTTTTTT.

This chain connects TRBV19 to TRBJ1-1, with TRBD1 matching over 7 bases. CDR1 LNHDA and CDR2 SQIVND come from the germline V gene (reference sequence). J gave up 0 bases and V 7 bases, and 26 bases lay outside the gene matches. The CDR3 is made up of 21 amino acids. The CDR3 region has the DNA TGTGCCAGTACTCGGGGCGCGAGGGGGCCGCCGACAGCGCCAATGAACACTGAAGCTTTCTTT. Protein product: CASTRGARGPPTAPMNTEAFF.

The chain joins TRBV18 to TRBJ2-1, with D possibly matching TRBD1 (6 bases). The V and J ends lost 6 bases and 0 bases respectively, with 15 bases between them. CDR3 size: 16 residues. CDR1 KGHSH and CDR2 LQKENI come from the germline V gene. CDR3 nucleotides: TGTGCCAGCTCCCTTAGAGGACAGAACTCCTACAATGAGCAGTTCTTC. This sequence encodes CASSLRGQNSYNEQFF. The variable domain in full, with the rest retrieved from reference TRBV18 and TRBJ2-1, is NAGVMQNPRHLVRRRGQEARLRCSPMKGHSHVYWYRQLPEEGLKFMVYLQKENIIDESGMPKERFSAEFPKEGPSILRIQQVVRGDSAAYFCASSLRGQNSYNEQFFGPGTRLTVL.

The count of this clone is one. The rearrangement joins TRBV12-3 or TRBV12-4 to TRBJ1-6; no definite D call. Trimming stripped 6 bases from V and 6 bases from J, with 6 bases between. CDR3 length equals 12 residues. CDR3 residues: CASSPTNSPLHF. The CDR3 bases are TGTGCCAGCAGCCCTACTAATTCACCCCTCCACTTT.

The genes are TRBV4-2 and TRBJ2-1; 9 bases agree with TRBD1. The germline gives CDR1 LGHNA, CDR2 YNFKEQ. This CDR3 is built from 16 residues. J was trimmed by 6 bases and V by 1 base; bases with no gene match: 7. CDR3 residues: CASSQAYWDRVNEQFF. The CDR3 coding sequence is TGTGCCAGCAGCCAAGCCTACTGGGACAGGGTCAATGAGCAGTTCTTC.

As DNA, the CDR3 is TGTGCCAGCGCGAGCTCCTACAATGAGCAGTTCTTC. This translates into CASASSYNEQFF. The chain employs TRBV28 and TRBJ2-1; D gene uncertain. This CDR3 has 12 amino acids. V gave up 8 bases and J gave up 0 bases, with 5 bases separating them. Per germline, CDR1 MDHEN and CDR2 SYDVKM.

In its sample, this clone was seen many times. The CDR3 DNA reads as TGTGCCAGCAGCTTAATGGCGGGGGGTACGACTAGCACAGATACGCAGTATTTT. This sequence encodes CASSLMAGGTTSTDTQYF. This rearrangement joins TRBV7-9 to TRBJ2-3; 8 bases map to TRBD2. Germline V gene sequence: CDR1 SEHNR, CDR2 FQNEAQ (reference sequence). The CDR3 contains 18 residues. With V trimmed by 2 bases and J by 0 bases, 10 bases remained unmatched.

This clone was recorded once. The V and J genes are TRBV7-3 and TRBJ2-2, with 12 bases aligning to TRBD2. Germline V lookup: CDR1 SGHTA, CDR2 FQGTGA. This CDR3 has 14 residues. J was trimmed by 8 bases and V by 5 bases; bases with no gene match: 3. This chain's CDR3 is CASSPTSGGGELFF. For the CDR3, the DNA is TGTGCCAGCAGCCCGACTAGCGGGGGTGGGGAGCTGTTTTTT.

The chain couples TRBV27 to TRBJ2-2, with 10 nucleotides matching TRBD2. The germline V gene encodes CDR1 MNHEY and CDR2 SMNVEV (reference sequence). Unmatched junction bases numbered 1, after V lost 5 bases and J lost 1 base. The CDR3 consists of 15 residues. The CDR3: CASSASGGNTGELFF. CDR3 nucleotides: TGTGCCAGCAGTGCTAGCGGGGGGAACACCGGGGAGCTGTTTTTT.